This TCR beta chain was retrieved from a study of identical twins. This CDR3 is 14 amino acids long. In germline, CDR1 is SGHTA, CDR2 FQGNSA. Unmatched junction bases numbered 6, after V lost 1 base and J lost 10 bases. One entry per CDR3 protein, called by TCRdb with MiXCR from the 5' RACE reads. The sample holds approximately 500,000 distinct CDR3 sequences, approximately 25% seen once. This clonotype was counted a few times. The same specimen was also included in a second study, on T cells expressing NK-cell markers. This second report adds: NKG2C+ dominant clonotypes from over 5 donors made up roughly 1.0-8% of CD8+ T cells.

Sequenced sample: CD4+ T cells sorted from blood. The chain joins TRBV7-2 to TRBJ2-1; 8 bases are a match to TRBD2. The sequence derives from a woman younger than 35 in good health. In DNA, the CDR3 is TGTGCCAGCAGCTTAGGCCACGGGGGGGAAGAGCAGTTCTTC. Its protein is CASSLGHGGEEQFF. Filled out from reference TRBV7-2 and TRBJ2-1, the complete variable domain reads GAGVSQSPSNKVTEKGKDVELRCDPISGHTALYWYRQSLGQGLEFLIYFQGNSAPDKSGLPSDRFSAERTGGSVSTLTIQRTQQEDSAVYLCASSLGHGGEEQFFGPGTRLTVL.